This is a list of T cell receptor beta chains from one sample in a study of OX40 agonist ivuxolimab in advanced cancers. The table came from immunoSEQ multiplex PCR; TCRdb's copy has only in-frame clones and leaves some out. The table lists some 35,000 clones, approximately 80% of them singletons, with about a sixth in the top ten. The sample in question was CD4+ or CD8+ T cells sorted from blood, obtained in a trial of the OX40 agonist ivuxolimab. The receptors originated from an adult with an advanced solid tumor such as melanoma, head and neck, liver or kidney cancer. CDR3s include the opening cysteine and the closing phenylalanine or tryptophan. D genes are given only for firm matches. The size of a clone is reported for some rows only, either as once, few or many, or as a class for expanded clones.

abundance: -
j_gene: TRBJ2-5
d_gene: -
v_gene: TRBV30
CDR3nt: TGTGCCTGGAGTCCCGCCCAGGGCGCCCAAGAGACCCAGTACTTC
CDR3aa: CAWSPAQGAQETQYF

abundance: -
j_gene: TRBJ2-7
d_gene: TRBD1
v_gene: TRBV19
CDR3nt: TGTGCCAGTAGTCCAGCCGGGACAGGCACCTACGAGCAGTACTTC
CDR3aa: CASSPAGTGTYEQYF

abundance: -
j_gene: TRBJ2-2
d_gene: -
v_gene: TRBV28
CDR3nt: TGTGCCAGCAGTTTCGGGGTGGGGGTATCGAACACCGGGGAGCTGTTTTTT
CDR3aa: CASSFGVGVSNTGELFF

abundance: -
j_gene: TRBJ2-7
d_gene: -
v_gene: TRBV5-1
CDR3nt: TGCGCCAGCAGCTTGGCGGGCCAGGTTAACGAGCAGTACTTC
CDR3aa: CASSLAGQVNEQYF

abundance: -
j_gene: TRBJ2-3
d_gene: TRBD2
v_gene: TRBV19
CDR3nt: TGTGCCAGTATGGCAAGCGGGAGGCCAGATACGCAGTATTTT
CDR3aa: CASMASGRPDTQYF

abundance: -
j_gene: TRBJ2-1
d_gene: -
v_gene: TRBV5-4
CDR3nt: TGTGCCAGCAGCTTGGATGACTTATCGGCCCCGCAGCAGTTCTTC
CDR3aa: CASSLDDLSAPQQFF

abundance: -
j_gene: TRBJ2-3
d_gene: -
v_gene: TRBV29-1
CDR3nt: TGCAGCGTTGCCAGCACAGATACGCAGTATTTT
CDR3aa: CSVASTDTQYF

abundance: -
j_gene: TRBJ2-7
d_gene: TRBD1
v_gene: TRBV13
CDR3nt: TGTGCCAGCAGCTTACGGGACAGGGGACCCGGCGAGCAGTACTTC
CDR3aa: CASSLRDRGPGEQYF

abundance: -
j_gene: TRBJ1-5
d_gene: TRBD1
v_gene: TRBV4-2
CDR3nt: TGTGCCAGCAGCCGAGTCCTTACAGGGGGCGCGGAACAGCCCCAGCATTTT
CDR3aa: CASSRVLTGGAEQPQHF

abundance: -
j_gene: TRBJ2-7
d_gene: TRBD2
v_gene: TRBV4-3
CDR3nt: TGCGCCAGCAGCCATAGACTAGCGGGGATCTACGAGCAGTACTTC
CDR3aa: CASSHRLAGIYEQYF

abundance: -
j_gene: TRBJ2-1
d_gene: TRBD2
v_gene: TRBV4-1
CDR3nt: TGCGCCAGCAGCCAACTAGCGGGAGACCCCAATGAGCAGTTCTTC
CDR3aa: CASSQLAGDPNEQFF

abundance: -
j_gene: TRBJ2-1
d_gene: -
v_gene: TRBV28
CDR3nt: TGTGCCAGCAGTTGGTCTTACAATGAGCAGTTCTTC
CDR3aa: CASSWSYNEQFF

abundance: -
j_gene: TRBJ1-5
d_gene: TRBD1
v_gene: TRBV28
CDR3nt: TGTGCCAGCAGCCCGGACAGGGGGATTCAGCCCCAGCATTTT
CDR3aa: CASSPDRGIQPQHF

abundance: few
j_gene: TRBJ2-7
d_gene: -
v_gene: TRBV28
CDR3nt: TGTGCCAGCAGTTTGATCAACGAGCAGTACTTC
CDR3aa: CASSLINEQYF

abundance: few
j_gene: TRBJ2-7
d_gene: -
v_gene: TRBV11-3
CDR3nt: TGTGCCAGCAGCTTAGTGGCAGGGAGCAACGAGCAGTACTTC
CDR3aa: CASSLVAGSNEQYF

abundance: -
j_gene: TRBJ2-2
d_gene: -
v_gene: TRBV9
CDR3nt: TGTGCCAGCAGCGGCCAGAACACCGGGGAGCTGTTTTTT
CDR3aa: CASSGQNTGELFF

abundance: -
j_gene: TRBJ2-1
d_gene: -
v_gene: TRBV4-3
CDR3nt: TGCGCCAGCAGCTCACGCGCAGGGTTAGGCGGGAAGAATGAGCAGTTCTTC
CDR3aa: CASSSRAGLGGKNEQFF

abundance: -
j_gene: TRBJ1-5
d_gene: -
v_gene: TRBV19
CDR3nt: TGTGCCAGTGGGACTCAGCCCCAGCATTTT
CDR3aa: CASGTQPQHF

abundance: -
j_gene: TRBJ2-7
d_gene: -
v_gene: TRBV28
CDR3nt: -
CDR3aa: CASSSSDRATGYEQYF

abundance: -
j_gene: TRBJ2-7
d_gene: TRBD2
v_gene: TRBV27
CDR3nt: TGTGCCAGCAGGGGGGGGAATAACTACGAGCAGTACTTC
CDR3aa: CASRGGNNYEQYF

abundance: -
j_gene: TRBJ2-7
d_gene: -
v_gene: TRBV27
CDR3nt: TGTGCCAGCAGTTTATCAGGTGTTGTGTACGAGCAGTACTTC
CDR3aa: CASSLSGVVYEQYF

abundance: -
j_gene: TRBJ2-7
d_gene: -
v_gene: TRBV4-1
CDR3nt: TGCGCCAGCAGCCAATCGACAGGCACCTACGAGCAGTACTTC
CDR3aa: CASSQSTGTYEQYF

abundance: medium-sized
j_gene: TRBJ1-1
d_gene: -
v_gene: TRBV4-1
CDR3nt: TGCGCCAGCAGCACACAGGGAGGCGCTGAAGCTTTCTTT
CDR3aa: CASSTQGGAEAFF

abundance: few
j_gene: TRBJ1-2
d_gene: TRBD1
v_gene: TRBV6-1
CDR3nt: TGTGCCAGCAGGAATGGACAGGGCCCGAACTATGGCTACACCTTC
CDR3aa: CASRNGQGPNYGYTF

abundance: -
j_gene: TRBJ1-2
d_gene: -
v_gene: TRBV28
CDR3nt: TGTGCCAGCAGTGTATACGGTTATCACTATGGCTACACCTTC
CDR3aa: CASSVYGYHYGYTF

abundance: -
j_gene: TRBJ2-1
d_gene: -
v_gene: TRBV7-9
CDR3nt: TGTGCCATCGAGGAGGGCAATGAGCAGTTCTTC
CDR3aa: CAIEEGNEQFF

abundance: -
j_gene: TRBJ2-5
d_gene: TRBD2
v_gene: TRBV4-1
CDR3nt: TGCGCCAGCAGCCAAGGGGTAGCGGGAGGAGAGACCCAGTACTTC
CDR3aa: CASSQGVAGGETQYF

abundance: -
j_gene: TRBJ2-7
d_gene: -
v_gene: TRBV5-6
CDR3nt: TGTGCCAGCAGCTTGATGGCCGAGCAGTACTTC
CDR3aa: CASSLMAEQYF

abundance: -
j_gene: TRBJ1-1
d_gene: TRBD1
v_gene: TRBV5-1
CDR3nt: TGCGCCAGCAGCAAGGGACAGGGGGCGTTAGGAGCTTTCTTT
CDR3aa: CASSKGQGALGAFF

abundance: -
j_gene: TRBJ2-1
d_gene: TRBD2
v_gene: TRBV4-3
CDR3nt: TGCGCCAGCAGCCAAGAGGGTAGCGGGGGGGCCTGGAATGAGCAGTTCTTC
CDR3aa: CASSQEGSGGAWNEQFF

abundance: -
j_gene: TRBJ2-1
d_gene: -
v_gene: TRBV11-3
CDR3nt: TGTGCCAGCAGCTTAAAGGTAGCGCGCTCCTACAATGAGCAGTTCTTC
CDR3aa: CASSLKVARSYNEQFF

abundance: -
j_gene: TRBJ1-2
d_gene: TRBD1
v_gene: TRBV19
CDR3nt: TGTGCCAGTAGTATAGACTCACAGGGGACCTATGGCTACACCTTC
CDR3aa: CASSIDSQGTYGYTF

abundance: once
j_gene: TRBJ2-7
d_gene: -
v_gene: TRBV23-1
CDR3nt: TGCGCCAGCGGCCGGACTCACTCCTACGAGCAGTACTTC
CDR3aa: CASGRTHSYEQYF

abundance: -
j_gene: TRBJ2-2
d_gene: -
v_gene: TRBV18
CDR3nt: TGTGCCAGCTCACCAGTGTATATCGGAACAGCGAACACCGGGGAGCTGTTTTTT
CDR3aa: CASSPVYIGTANTGELFF

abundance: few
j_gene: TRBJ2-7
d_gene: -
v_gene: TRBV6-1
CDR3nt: TGTGCCAGCAGTGAAGGGCGGGGCCCATCCTACGAGCAGTACTTC
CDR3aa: CASSEGRGPSYEQYF

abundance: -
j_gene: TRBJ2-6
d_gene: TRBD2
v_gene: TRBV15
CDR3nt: TGTGCCACCAGCAGACCTTATGACAGTCAGGGACTAGGGGGGGCCAACGTCCTGACTTTC
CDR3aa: CATSRPYDSQGLGGANVLTF

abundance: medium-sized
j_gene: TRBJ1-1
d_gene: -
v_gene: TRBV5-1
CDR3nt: TGCGCCAGCAGCTTGGACCCATTGGAGGAGGGGACTGAAGCTTTCTTT
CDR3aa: CASSLDPLEEGTEAFF

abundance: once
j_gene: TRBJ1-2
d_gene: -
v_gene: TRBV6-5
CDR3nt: TGTGCCAGCAGTTACTCAAGGGGCTCGGCCTATGGCTACACCTTC
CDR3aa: CASSYSRGSAYGYTF

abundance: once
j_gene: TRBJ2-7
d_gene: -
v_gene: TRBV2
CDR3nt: TGTGCCAGCAGTGAGGCCCCGGGGTTATCCTACGAGCAGTACTTC
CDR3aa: CASSEAPGLSYEQYF

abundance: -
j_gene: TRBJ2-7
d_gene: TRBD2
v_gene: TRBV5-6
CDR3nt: TGTGCCAGCAGCTGGGGACTAGCGGGAGGGGTTAATTCCTACGAGCAGTACTTC
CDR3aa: CASSWGLAGGVNSYEQYF

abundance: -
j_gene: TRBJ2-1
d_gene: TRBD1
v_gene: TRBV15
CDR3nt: TGTGCCACCAGCAGAGTGGAGACAGGGGGCGTTGTCTACAATGAGCAGTTCTTC
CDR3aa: CATSRVETGGVVYNEQFF

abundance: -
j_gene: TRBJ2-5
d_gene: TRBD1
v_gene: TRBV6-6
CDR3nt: TGTGCCAGCAGTATACTACACGGGGACAGCGGAGAGACCCAGTACTTC
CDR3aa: CASSILHGDSGETQYF

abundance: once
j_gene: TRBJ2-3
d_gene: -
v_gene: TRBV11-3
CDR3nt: TGTGCCAGCAGCTCCCCCCTGGGGAATCCAGATACGCAGTATTTT
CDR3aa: CASSSPLGNPDTQYF

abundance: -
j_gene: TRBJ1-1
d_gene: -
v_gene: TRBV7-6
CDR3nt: TGTGCCAGCAGCGCCGGGGTTAACACTGAAGCTTTCTTT
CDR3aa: CASSAGVNTEAFF

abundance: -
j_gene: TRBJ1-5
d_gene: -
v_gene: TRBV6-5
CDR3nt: TGTGCCAGCAGAGCTACCGGGCTGATGAATCAGCCCCAGCATTTT
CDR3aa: CASRATGLMNQPQHF

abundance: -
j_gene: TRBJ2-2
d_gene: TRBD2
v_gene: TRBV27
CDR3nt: TGTGCCAGTAGCGGGAGCCTAACCGGGGAGCTGTTTTTT
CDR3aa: CASSGSLTGELFF

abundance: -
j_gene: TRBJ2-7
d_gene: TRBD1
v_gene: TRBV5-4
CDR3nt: TGTGTCAGCAGCCAGGGACAGGGGCCGAACGAGCAGTACTTC
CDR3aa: CVSSQGQGPNEQYF

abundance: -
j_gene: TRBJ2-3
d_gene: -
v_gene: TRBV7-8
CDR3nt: TGTGCCAGCAGCTTAGTCGCGGGGCGCACAGATACGCAGTATTTT
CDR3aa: CASSLVAGRTDTQYF

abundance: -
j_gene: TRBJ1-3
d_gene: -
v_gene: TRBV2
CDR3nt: TGTGCCAGCAGTAAAGAGCTGGGAAACACCATATATTTT
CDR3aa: CASSKELGNTIYF

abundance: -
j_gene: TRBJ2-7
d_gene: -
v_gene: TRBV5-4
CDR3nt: TGTGCCAGCAGCCTAGGTGGTTACGAGCAGTACTTC
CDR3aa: CASSLGGYEQYF

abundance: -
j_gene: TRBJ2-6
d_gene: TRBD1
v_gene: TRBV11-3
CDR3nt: TGTGCCAGCAGCTCCCGGGACAGGGAGGGTGGGGCCAACGTCCTGACTTTC
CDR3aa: CASSSRDREGGANVLTF

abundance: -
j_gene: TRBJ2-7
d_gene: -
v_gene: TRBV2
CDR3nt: TGTGCCAGCAGTGAATCGGGCAGGTACGTGCTCTACGAGCAGTACTTC
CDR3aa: CASSESGRYVLYEQYF

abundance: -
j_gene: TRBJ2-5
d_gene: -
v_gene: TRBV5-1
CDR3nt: TGCGCCAGCAGCTACCTCGGGGGCCCACGGGAGACCCAGTACTTC
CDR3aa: CASSYLGGPRETQYF

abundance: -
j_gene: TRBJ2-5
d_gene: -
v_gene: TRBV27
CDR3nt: TGTGCCAGCAGTTTATCGAGGATGGACGGGCGAGAGACCCAGTACTTC
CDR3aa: CASSLSRMDGRETQYF